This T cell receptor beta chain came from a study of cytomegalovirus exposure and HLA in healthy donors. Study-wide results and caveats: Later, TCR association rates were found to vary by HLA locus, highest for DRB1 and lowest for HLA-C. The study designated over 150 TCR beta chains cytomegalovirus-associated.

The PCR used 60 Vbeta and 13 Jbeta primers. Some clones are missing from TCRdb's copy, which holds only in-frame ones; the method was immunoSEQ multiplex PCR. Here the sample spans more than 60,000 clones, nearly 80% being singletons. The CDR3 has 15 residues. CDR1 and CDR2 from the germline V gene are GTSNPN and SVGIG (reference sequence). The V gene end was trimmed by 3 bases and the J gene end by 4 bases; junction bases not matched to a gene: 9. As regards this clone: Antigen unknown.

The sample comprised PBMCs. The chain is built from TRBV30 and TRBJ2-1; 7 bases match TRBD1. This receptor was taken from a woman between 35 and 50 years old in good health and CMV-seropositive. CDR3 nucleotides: TGTGCCTGGAGATTGCCGGACAGGACTTACAATGAGCAGTTCTTC. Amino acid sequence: CAWRLPDRTYNEQFF.